One TCR beta chain is described in this entry. This entry belongs to a study of blood T cell repertoires in COVID-19. Study context: Acute and convalescent COVID-19 specimens originated in the United States, Italy and Spain. PBMCs, B-cell-depleted T cells, or T cells were the source of the cDNA or gDNA that made up the material.

Original analysis: Reference gene primer amplification yielded estimated nucleated cell counts. Data came from immunoSEQ multiplex PCR; TCRdb stores just in-frame clones and leaves some out. D and trimming were read from the DNA, whereas the V and J calls and clone size are those reported in that table. The sample lists roughly 280,000 clones; over 75% were seen once. Trimming removed 3 bases from V and 7 bases from J; junction bases left unmatched: 9. This CDR3 has 15 amino acids. Per germline, CDR1 DFQATT and CDR2 SNEGSKA (reference sequence). V gene TRBV20-1 combines with J gene TRBJ2-1; TRBD1 matches at 10 bases. The sequencing sample was made of peripheral blood. The sequence came from a woman in her sixties or seventies with acute or convalescent COVID-19. Here the CDR3 reads CSASPGQGFFNEQFF. CDR3 coding DNA: TGCAGTGCTAGTCCGGGACAGGGGTTTTTTAATGAGCAGTTCTTC.